This T cell receptor (beta chain) emerged from a study of monozygotic twins with cystic fibrosis. Germline-derived CDR1 and CDR2 are SGDLS and YYNGEE. The germline V and J ends were trimmed by 0 bases and 4 bases, with 13 bases remaining between them. The CDR3 sequence is 15 residues long. Assay used: immunoSEQ multiplex PCR; TCRdb lists only in-frame clones, some missing. Of tens of thousands of clones listed, about 92% are singletons. The rearrangement joins TRBV9 to TRBJ2-5; D may match TRBD1 or TRBD2 (5 bases each). The origin of this receptor is a girl aged 2 to 9 with cystic fibrosis. Input material: blood. CDR3 sequence (DNA): TGTGCCAGCAGCGTAGCAGGGATGCGGGTAGAGACCCAGTACTTC. It yields the protein CASSVAGMRVETQYF.